The text below deals with one T cell receptor (beta chain). Its specificity is unknown. V shed 6 bases and J 2 bases; nucleotides not matched to a gene: 7. Germline CDR1 and CDR2: SQVTM and ANQGSEA. The CDR3 is made up of 14 amino acids. These data come from a study of cytomegalovirus exposure and HLA in healthy donors. The PCR contained 60 Vbeta and 13 Jbeta primers. Sequencing was performed with immunoSEQ multiplex PCR; in TCRdb, only in-frame clones are kept and a portion is missing. The sample carries some 77,000 clones, 79% recorded once. Whole-study results and caveats: 87-base-pair reads could not separate some V segments, including TRBV6-2 and TRBV6-3.

The sequence derives from a woman aged 40 to 50 in good health and CMV-seropositive. Sequences were obtained from PBMCs. The chain links TRBV29-1 to TRBJ2-1; 7 bases are shared with TRBD1. The CDR3 DNA reads TGCAGCGTGAAAATAGGGGGCCCCTACAATGAGCAGTTCTTC. It is translated as CSVKIGGPYNEQFF.